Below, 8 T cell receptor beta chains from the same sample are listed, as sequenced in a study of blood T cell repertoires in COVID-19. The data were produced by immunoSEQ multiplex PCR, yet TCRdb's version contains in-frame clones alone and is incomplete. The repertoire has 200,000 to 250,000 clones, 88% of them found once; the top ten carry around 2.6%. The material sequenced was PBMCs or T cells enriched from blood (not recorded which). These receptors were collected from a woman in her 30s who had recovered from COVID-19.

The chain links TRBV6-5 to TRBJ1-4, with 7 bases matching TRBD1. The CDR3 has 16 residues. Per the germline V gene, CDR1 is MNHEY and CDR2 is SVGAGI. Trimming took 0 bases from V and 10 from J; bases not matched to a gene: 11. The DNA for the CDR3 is TGTGCCAGCAGTTACTCGACCCAGGGGGAGTGGGGAAAACTGTTTTTT. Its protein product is CASSYSTQGEWGKLFF.

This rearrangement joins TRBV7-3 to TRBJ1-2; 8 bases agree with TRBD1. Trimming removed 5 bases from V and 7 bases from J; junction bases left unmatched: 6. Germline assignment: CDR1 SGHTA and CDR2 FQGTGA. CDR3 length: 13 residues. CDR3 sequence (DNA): TGTGCCAGCAGCGCATCGACAGGGGTTGGCTACACCTTC. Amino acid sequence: CASSASTGVGYTF. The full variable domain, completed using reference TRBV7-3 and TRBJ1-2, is GAGVSQTPSNKVTEKGKYVELRCDPISGHTALYWYRQSLGQGPEFLIYFQGTGAADDSGLPNDRFFAVRPEGSVSTLKIQRTERGDSAVYLCASSASTGVGYTFGSGTRLTVV.

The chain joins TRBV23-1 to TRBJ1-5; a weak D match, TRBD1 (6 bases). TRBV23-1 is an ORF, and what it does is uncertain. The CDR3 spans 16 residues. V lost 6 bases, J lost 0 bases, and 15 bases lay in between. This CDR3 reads CASSPIQGFSNQPQHF. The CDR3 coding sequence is TGCGCCAGCAGCCCGATACAGGGTTTTAGCAATCAGCCCCAGCATTTT.

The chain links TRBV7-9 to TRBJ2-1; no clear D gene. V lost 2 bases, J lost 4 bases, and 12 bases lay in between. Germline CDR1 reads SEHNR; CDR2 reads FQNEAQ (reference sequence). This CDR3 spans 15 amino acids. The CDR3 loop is CASSLLLQKYNEQFF. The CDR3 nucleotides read TGTGCCAGCAGCTTATTATTACAGAAATACAATGAGCAGTTCTTC. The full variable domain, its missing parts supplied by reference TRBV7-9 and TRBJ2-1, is DTGVSQNPRHKITKRGQNVTFRCDPISEHNRLYWYRQTLGQGPEFLTYFQNEAQLEKSRLLSDRFSAERPKGSFSTLEIQRTEQGDSAMYLCASSLLLQKYNEQFFGPGTRLTVL.

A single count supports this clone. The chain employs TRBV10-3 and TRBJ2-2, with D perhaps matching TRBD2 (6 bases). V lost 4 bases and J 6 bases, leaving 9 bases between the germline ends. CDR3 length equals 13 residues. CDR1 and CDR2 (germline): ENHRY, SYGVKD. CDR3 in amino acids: CAISALAAGELFF. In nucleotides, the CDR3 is TGTGCCATCAGTGCACTAGCCGCCGGGGAGCTGTTTTTT.

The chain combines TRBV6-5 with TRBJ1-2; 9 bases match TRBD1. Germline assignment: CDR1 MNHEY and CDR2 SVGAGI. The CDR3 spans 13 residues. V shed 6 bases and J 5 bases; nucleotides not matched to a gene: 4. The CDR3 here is CASSGQGFYGYTF. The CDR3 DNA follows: TGTGCCAGCAGCGGACAGGGGTTTTATGGCTACACCTTC.

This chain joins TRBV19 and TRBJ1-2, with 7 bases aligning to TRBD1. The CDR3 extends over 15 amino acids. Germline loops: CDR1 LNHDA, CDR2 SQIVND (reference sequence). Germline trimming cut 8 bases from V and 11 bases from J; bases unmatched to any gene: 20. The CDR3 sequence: CASRHIQGEKLRYTF. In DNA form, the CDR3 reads TGTGCCAGTCGCCACATCCAGGGGGAAAAACTGAGGTACACCTTC.

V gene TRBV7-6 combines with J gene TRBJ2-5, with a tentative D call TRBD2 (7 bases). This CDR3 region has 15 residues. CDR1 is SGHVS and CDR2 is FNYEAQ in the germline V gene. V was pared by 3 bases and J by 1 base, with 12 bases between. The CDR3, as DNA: TGTGCCAGCAGCTTTTCTCGGGGGGCCCAAGAGACCCAGTACTTC. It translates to CASSFSRGAQETQYF.